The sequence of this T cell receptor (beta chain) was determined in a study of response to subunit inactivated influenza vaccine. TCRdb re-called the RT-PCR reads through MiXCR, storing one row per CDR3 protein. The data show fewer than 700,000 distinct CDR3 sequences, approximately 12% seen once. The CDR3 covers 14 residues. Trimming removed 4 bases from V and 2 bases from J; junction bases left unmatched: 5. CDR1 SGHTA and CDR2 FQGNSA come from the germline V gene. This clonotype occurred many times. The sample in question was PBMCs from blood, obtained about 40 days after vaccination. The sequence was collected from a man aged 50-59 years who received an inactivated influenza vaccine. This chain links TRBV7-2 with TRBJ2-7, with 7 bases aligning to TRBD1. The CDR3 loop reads CASSYRTGPYEQYF. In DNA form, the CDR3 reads TGTGCCAGCAGCTATAGGACAGGACCCTACGAGCAGTACTTC.